This T cell receptor beta chain was sequenced during a study of blood T cell repertoires in COVID-19. The V gene end was trimmed by 6 bases and the J gene end by 0 bases; junction bases not matched to a gene: 0. CDR1 and CDR2 from the germline V gene are SNHLY and FYNNEI. This CDR3 has 14 amino acids. The table came from immunoSEQ multiplex PCR; TCRdb's copy has only in-frame clones and leaves some out. The table lists hundreds of thousands of clones, roughly 85% of them singletons, with about 5.7% in the top ten. Sequencing input: PBMCs or T cells enriched from blood (not recorded which). The receptor was isolated from a woman aged 40 to 49 who had recovered from COVID-19. The chain links TRBV2 to TRBJ2-2; 8 bases map to TRBD2. CDR3 sequence (DNA): TGTGCCAGCAGGACTAGCGCGAACACCGGGGAGCTGTTTTTT. Its protein is CASRTSANTGELFF.